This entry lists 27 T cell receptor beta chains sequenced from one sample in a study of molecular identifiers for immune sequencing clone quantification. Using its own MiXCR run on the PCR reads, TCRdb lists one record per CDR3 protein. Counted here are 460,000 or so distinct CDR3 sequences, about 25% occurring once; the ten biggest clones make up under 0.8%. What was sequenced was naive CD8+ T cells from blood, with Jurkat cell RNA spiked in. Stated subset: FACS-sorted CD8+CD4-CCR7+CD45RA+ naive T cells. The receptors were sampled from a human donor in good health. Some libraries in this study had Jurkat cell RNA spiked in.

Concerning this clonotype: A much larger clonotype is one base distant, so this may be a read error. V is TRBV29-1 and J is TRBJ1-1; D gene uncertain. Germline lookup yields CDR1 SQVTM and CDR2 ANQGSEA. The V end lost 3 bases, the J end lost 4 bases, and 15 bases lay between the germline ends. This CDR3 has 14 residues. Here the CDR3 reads CSVDMGSLSTEAFF. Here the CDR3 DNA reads TGCAGCGTTGATATGGGCAGCTTGAGCACTGAAGCTTTCTTT.

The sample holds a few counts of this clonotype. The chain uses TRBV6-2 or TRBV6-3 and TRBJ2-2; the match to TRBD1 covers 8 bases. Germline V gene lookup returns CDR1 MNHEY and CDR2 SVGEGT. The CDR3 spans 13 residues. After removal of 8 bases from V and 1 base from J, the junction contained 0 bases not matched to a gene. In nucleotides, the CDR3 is TGTGCCAGCGACAGGGGGAACACCGGGGAGCTGTTTTTT. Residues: CASDRGNTGELFF.

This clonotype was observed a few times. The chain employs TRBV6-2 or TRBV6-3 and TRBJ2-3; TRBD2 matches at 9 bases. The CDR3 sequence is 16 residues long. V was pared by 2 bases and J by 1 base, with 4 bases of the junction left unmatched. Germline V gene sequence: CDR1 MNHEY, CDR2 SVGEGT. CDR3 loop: CASSYDERGGTDTQYF. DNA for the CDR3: TGTGCCAGCAGTTACGATGAGCGGGGGGGCACAGATACGCAGTATTTT.

The CDR3 nucleotides are TGTGCCAGCAGCTTAGGGGCAGGGGAACTAAATTTCCGGGGCTACACCTTC. This sequence encodes CASSLGAGELNFRGYTF. V and J are TRBV7-6 and TRBJ1-2; possibly TRBD1 for D (6 bases). The CDR3 loop spans 17 amino acids. V lost 1 base, J lost 8 bases, and 23 bases lay in between. Germline V gene data show CDR1 as SGHVS and CDR2 as FNYEAQ.

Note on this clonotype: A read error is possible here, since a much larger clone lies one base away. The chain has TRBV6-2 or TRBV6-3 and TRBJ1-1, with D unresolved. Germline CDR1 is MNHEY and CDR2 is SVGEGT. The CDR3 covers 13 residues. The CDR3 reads CASSFGENTEALF. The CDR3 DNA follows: TGTGCCAGCAGTTTCGGAGAGAACACTGAAGCTCTCTTT.

As DNA, the CDR3 is TGTGCCAGCAGCCCACTCGACACCCAAGAGACCCAGTACTTC. It codes for CASSPLDTQETQYF. This sequence joins TRBV7-9 and TRBJ2-5; D gene uncertain. From germline, CDR1 is SEHNR and CDR2 FQNEAQ (reference sequence). The ends were cut back, 5 bases at V and 1 base at J, with 11 bases in the middle. The CDR3 extends over 14 amino acids. Complete variable domain (other parts from reference TRBV7-9 and TRBJ2-5): DTGVSQNPRHKITKRGQNVTFRCDPISEHNRLYWYRQTLGQGPEFLTYFQNEAQLEKSRLLSDRFSAERPKGSFSTLEIQRTEQGDSAMYLCASSPLDTQETQYFGPGTRLLVL.

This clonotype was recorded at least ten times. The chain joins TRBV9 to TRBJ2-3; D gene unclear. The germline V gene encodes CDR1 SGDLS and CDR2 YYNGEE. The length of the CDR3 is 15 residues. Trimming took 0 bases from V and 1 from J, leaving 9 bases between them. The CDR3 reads CASSVGSVRTDTQYF. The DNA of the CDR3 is TGTGCCAGCAGCGTAGGGTCTGTACGCACAGATACGCAGTATTTT.

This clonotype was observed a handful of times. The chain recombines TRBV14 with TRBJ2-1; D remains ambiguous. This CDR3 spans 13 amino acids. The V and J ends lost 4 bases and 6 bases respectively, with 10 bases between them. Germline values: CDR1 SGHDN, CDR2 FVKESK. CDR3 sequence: CASSPPGSNEQFF. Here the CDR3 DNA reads TGTGCCAGCAGCCCACCCGGCAGCAATGAGCAGTTCTTC.

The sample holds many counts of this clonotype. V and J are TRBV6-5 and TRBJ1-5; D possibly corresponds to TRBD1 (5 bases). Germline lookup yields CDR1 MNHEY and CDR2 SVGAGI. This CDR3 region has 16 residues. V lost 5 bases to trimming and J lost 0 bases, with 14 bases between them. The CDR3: CASSPQGWGSNQPQHF. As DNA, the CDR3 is TGTGCCAGCAGTCCTCAGGGTTGGGGTAGCAATCAGCCCCAGCATTTT.

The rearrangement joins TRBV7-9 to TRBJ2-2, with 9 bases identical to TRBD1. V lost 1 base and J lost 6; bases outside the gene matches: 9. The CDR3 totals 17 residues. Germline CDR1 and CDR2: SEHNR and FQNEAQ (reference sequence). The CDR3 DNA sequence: TGTGCCAGCAGCTTAGAGGTCATACAGGGGGCATCCGGGGAGCTGTTTTTT. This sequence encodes CASSLEVIQGASGELFF.

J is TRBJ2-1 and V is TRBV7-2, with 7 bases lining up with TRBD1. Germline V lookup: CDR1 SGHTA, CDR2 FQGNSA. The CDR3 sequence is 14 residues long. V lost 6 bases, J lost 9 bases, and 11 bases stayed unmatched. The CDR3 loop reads CASSFSVTGAEQFF. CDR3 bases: TGTGCCAGCAGTTTTTCCGTCACAGGGGCTGAGCAGTTCTTC.

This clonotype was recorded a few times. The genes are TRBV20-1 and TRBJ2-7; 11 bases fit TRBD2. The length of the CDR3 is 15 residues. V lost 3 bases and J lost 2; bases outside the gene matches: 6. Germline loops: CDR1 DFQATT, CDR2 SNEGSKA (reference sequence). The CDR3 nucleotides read TGCAGTGCTAGGACTGGGACTAGCGGTACCTACGAGCAGTACTTC. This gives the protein CSARTGTSGTYEQYF.

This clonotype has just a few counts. Here the CDR3 DNA reads TGTGCCACCAGTGTGGACAGGGGGAGTGAGCAGTTCTTC. As protein: CATSVDRGSEQFF. V gene TRBV24-1 combines with J gene TRBJ2-1; 10 nucleotides agree with TRBD1. Germline V CDR1 and CDR2: KGHDR, SFDVKD. V dropped 5 bases and J dropped 9; count of bases not matched to a gene: 3. The CDR3 is made up of 13 amino acids.

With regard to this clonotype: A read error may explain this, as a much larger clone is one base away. The CDR3 region has the DNA TGTGCCAGCAGCGTCTCTTTGGGGGCCTACGATACGCAGCATTTT. Encoded protein: CASSVSLGAYDTQHF. The V and J genes are TRBV7-9 and TRBJ2-3; the D gene is possibly TRBD1 (6 bases). The J call may be mistaken, given a closer DNA end match to TRBJ1-5. Germline CDR1 and CDR2: SEHNR and FQNEAQ (reference sequence). CDR3 length equals 15 residues.

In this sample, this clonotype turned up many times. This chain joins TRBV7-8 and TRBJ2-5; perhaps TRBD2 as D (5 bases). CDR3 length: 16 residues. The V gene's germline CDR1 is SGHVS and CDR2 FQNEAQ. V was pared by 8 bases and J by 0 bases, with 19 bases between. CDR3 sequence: CASGPVSGINQETQYF. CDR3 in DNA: TGTGCCAGCGGGCCGGTCTCGGGGATTAACCAAGAGACCCAGTACTTC.

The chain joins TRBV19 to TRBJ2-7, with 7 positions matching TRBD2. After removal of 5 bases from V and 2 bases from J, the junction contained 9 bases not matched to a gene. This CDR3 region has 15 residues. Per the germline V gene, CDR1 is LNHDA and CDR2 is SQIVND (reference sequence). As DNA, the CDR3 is TGTGCCAGTAGTCACGGGACTAACGTACCCTACGAGCAGTACTTC. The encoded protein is CASSHGTNVPYEQYF. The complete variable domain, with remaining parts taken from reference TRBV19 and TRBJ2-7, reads DGGITQSPKYLFRKEGQNVTLSCEQNLNHDAMYWYRQDPGQGLRLIYYSQIVNDFQKGDIAEGYSVSREKKESFPLTVTSAQKNPTAFYLCASSHGTNVPYEQYFGPGTRLTVT.

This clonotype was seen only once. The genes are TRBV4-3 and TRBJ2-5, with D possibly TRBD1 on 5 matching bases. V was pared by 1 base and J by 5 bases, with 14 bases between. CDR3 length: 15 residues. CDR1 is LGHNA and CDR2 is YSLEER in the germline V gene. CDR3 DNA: TGCGCCAGCAGCCAAGGATCCTGGACATCGGAGACCCAGTACTTC. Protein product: CASSQGSWTSETQYF.

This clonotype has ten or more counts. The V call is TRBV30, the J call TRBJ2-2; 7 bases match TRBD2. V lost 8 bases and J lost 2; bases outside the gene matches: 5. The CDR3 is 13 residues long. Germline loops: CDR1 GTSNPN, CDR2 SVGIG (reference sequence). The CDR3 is CAMGGVNTGELFF. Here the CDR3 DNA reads TGTGCCATGGGAGGGGTTAACACCGGGGAGCTGTTTTTT.

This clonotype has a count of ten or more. As DNA, the CDR3 is TGTGCCAGCAGTTTAGTTGGGGGGTTGGATGAGCAGTTCTTC. The encoded protein is CASSLVGGLDEQFF. This sequence joins TRBV12-3 or TRBV12-4 and TRBJ2-1; a possible D gene is TRBD2 (6 bases). The CDR3 covers 14 residues. V shed 1 base and J shed 8 bases, with 12 bases lying between them.

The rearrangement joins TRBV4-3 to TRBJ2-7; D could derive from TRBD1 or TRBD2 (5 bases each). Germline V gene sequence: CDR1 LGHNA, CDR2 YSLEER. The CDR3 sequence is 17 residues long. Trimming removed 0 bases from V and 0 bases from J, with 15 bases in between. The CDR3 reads CASSQDSGTYFSYEQYF. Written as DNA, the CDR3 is TGCGCCAGCAGCCAAGACTCAGGGACGTACTTCTCCTACGAGCAGTACTTC.

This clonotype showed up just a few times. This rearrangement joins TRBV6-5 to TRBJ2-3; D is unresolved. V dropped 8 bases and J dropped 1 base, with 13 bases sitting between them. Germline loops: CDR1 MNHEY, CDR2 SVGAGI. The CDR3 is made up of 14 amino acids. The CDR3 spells CASSETYGTDTQYF. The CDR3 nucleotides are TGTGCCAGCTCGGAGACCTACGGCACAGATACGCAGTATTTT.

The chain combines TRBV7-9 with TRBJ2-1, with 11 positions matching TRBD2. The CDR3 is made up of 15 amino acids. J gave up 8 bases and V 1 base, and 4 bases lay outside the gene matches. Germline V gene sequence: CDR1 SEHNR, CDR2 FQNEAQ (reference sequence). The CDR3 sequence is CASSLGTSGSDEQFF. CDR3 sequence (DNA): TGTGCCAGCAGCTTAGGCACTAGCGGGAGCGATGAGCAGTTCTTC.

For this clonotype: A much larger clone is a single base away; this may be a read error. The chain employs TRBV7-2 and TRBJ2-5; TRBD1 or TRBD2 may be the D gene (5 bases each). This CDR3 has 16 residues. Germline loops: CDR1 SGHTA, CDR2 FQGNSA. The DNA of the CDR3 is TGTGCCTGCAGCTCGAGGGGTCAGAGTTATCAAGAGACCCAGTACTTC. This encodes CACSSRGQSYQETQYF.

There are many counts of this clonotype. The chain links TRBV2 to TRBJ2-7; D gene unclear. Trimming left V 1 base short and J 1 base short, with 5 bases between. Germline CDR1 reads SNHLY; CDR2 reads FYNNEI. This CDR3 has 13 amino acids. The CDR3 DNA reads TGTGCCAGCAGTGAAGGGCTGTCCTACGAGCAGTACTTC. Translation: CASSEGLSYEQYF.

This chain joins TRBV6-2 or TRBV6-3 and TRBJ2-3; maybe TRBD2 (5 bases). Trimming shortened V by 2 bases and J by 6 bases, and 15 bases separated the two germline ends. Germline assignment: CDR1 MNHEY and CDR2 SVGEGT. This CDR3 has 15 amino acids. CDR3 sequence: CASSYVVATGDTQYF. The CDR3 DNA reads TGTGCCAGCAGTTACGTCGTAGCCACGGGGGATACGCAGTATTTT.

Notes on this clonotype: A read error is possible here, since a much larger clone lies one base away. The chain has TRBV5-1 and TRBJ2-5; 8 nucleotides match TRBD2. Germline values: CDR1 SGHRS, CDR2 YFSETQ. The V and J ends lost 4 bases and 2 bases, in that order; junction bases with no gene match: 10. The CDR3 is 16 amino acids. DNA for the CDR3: TGCGCCAGCAGCATGGTCGCGGCGGGGGGACAAGAGACCCAGTACTTC. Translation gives CASSMVAAGGQETQYF.

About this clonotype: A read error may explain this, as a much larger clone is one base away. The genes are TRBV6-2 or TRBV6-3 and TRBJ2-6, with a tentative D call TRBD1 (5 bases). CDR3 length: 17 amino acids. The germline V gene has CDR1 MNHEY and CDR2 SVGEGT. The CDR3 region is CASSYLPRTSGANGLTF. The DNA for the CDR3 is TGTGCCAGCAGTTACCTCCCTCGGACATCTGGGGCCAACGGCCTGACTTTC.